The 8 T cell receptor beta chains in this list originate from one sample, sequenced in a study of CD8 T cells in Susac syndrome. Random hexamers were used to reverse transcribe the RNA input (about 0.5 to 1 ug). Via MiXCR, TCRdb re-called the immunoSEQ multiplex PCR reads, giving one row per CDR3 protein. The sample carries 160,000 or so distinct CDR3 sequences, under 95% recorded once. The specimen sequenced was CD4+ T cells from PBMCs. The source is a human donor with Susac syndrome.

The CDR3 DNA reads as TGTGCCACGACCTACAGGGGTGATGGGGACTATGGCTACACCTTC. Its protein product is CATTYRGDGDYGYTF. This chain uses TRBV27 with TRBJ1-2; TRBD1 matches 7 bases. Germline CDR1 MNHEY, CDR2 SMNVEV (reference sequence). The CDR3 is 15 amino acids. J was trimmed by 3 bases and V by 10 bases; bases with no gene match: 14.

This clonotype was observed a few times. V gene TRBV6-5 combines with J gene TRBJ1-5; possible D gene TRBD1, 6 bases. Germline-derived CDR1 and CDR2 are MNHEY and SVGAGI. The CDR3 totals 14 residues. The ends were cut back, 4 bases at V and 4 bases at J, with 11 bases in the middle. This CDR3 reads CASSSTGSNQPQHF. The CDR3 DNA is TGTGCCAGCAGTTCCACAGGGTCGAATCAGCCCCAGCATTTT.

The chain links TRBV4-2 to TRBJ2-2, with D unclear. The V end lost 2 bases, the J end lost 4 bases, and 11 bases lay between the germline ends. Germline V CDR1 and CDR2: LGHNA, YNFKEQ. The CDR3 consists of 15 residues. The CDR3: CASSQHPPSTGELFF. The CDR3 bases are TGTGCCAGCAGCCAACATCCTCCCTCCACCGGGGAGCTGTTTTTT.

The rearrangement uses TRBV7-9 and TRBJ2-2, with D perhaps TRBD1 (6 bases). The germline V gene has CDR1 SEHNR and CDR2 FQNEAQ (reference sequence). V lost 5 bases and J 3 bases, leaving 16 bases between the germline ends. There are 16 residues in the CDR3. CDR3 bases: TGTGCCAGCAGCCCCCGGACAGTTGGGGACACCGGGGAGCTGTTTTTT. It translates to CASSPRTVGDTGELFF.

The chain recombines TRBV3-1 with TRBJ2-7, with a weak D call TRBD2 (5 bases). The CDR3 is 14 amino acids. V lost 1 base to trimming and J lost 6 bases, with 13 bases between them. Germline-derived CDR1 and CDR2 are LGHDT and YNNKEL (reference sequence). CDR3 in DNA: TGTGCCAGCAGCCAAGCATGGTCGGAGGCCGAGCAGTACTTC. It codes for CASSQAWSEAEQYF.

V is TRBV7-6 and J is TRBJ2-5; no reliable D call. The germline gives CDR1 SGHVS, CDR2 FNYEAQ. V was cut by 3 bases and J by 0 bases, with 8 bases left in between. This CDR3 comprises 14 residues. The CDR3 is CASSFLGYQETQYF. As DNA, the CDR3 is TGTGCCAGCAGCTTCCTTGGCTACCAAGAGACCCAGTACTTC.

This clonotype was seen a single time. The chain couples TRBV4-3 to TRBJ2-1, with D tentatively TRBD2 (5 bases). Looked up from germline, CDR1 is LGHNA and CDR2 is YSLEER. V dropped 4 bases and J dropped 0 bases, with 19 bases sitting between them. The CDR3 runs 18 residues. The CDR3 reads CASSRDAERSSSYNEQFF. In DNA form, the CDR3 reads TGCGCCAGCAGCCGAGACGCCGAGCGGTCGAGCTCCTACAATGAGCAGTTCTTC.

CDR3: CSARDRRSPLHF. The CDR3 DNA reads as TGCAGCGCCAGGGACAGAAGGTCACCCCTCCACTTT. This chain links TRBV29-1 with TRBJ1-6; 7 bases fit TRBD1. CDR3 length: 12 residues. Germline CDR1 reads SQVTM; CDR2 reads ANQGSEA. V was clipped by 7 bases and J by 10 bases; unmatched bases: 7.